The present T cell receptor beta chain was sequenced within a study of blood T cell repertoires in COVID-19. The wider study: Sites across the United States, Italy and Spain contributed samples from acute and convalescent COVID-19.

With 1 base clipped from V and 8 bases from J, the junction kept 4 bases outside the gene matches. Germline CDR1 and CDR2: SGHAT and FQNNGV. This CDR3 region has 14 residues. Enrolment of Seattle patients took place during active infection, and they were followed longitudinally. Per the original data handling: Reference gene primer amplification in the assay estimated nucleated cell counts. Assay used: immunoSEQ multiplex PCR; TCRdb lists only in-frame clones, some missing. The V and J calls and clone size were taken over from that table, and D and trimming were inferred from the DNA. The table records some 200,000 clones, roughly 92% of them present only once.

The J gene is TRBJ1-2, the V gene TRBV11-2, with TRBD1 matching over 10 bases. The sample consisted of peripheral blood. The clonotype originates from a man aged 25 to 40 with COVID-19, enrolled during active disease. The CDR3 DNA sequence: TGTGCCAGCAGCTTAGGACAGGGGGCACCGGGCTACACCTTC. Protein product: CASSLGQGAPGYTF. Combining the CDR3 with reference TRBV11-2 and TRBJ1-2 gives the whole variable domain EAGVAQSPRYKIIEKRQSVAFWCNPISGHATLYWYQQILGQGPKLLIQFQNNGVVDDSQLPKDRFSAERLKGVDSTLKIQPAKLEDSAVYLCASSLGQGAPGYTFGSGTRLTVV.